This TCR beta chain was captured in a study of T cell responses to AZD1222 COVID-19 vaccine. As to this clone: Its antigen is still unknown.

TCRdb keeps only in-frame clones here, not all; method: immunoSEQ multiplex PCR. The table records roughly 120,000 clones, 80% to 95% of them present only once. Study outcomes and limitations: Most donors were white British and more were female, and clonal diversity was possibly underestimated. Without day 14 samples, only post-peak T cell repertoires were studied. Baseline testing showed seropositivity in only six AZD1222 recipients. Spike-specific TCR depth and breadth grew after two AZD1222 doses.

Sequencing used peripheral blood, obtained 28 days after the second dose of the MenACWY control vaccine. The TCR originated in an adult who received the MenACWY meningococcal vaccine as a control.

This CDR3 is CASSPRTGWVTDTQYF. In DNA, the CDR3 is TGTGCCAGCAGCCCTAGGACAGGGTGGGTGACAGATACGCAGTATTTT. V gene TRBV7-2 combines with J gene TRBJ2-3, with 8 bases matching TRBD1. The germline CDR1 and CDR2 sequences are SGHTA and FQGNSA. The CDR3 loop spans 16 amino acids. The V gene end was trimmed by 5 bases and the J gene end by 3 bases; junction bases not matched to a gene: 10.